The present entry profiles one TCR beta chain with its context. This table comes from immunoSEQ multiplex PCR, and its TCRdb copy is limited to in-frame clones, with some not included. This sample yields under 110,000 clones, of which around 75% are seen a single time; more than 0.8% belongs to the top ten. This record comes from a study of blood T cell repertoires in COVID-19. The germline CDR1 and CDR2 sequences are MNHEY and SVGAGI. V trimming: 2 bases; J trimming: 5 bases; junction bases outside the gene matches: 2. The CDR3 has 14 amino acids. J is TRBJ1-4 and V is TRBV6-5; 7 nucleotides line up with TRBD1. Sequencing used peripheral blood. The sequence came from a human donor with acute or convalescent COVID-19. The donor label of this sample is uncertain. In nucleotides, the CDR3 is TGTGCCAGCAGTTACGGGACAGACAATGAAAAACTGTTTTTT. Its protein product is CASSYGTDNEKLFF.